The 21 T cell receptor beta chains in this list originate from one sample, sequenced in a study of monozygotic twins with inflammatory bowel disease (dated by TCRdb to between 2018 and 2021). Library construction relied on 5' RACE. Instrument used: Illumina HiSeq 2500. Once TCRdb had reprocessed the reads, it stored one entry per CDR3 protein sequence and supplied no DNA. This sample's clone table shows about 380,000 distinct CDR3 sequences. The ten largest clones add up to just over 2.5% of the sample. Sequencing input: blood. These receptors were obtained from a human donor with ulcerative colitis or Crohn's disease, or a healthy co-twin of an affected twin (not recorded which).

The chain uses TRBV7-3 and TRBJ2-7; TCRdb's assignment of TRBD2 cannot be checked, as there is no DNA. The germline V gene has CDR1 SGHTA and CDR2 FQGTGA. CDR3 length: 14 amino acids. CDR3 sequence: CASSPEPAVREQYF.

V usage is TRBV4-3 and J usage is TRBJ2-3. This CDR3 comprises 13 residues. Germline CDR1 and CDR2: LGHNA and YSLEER. The CDR3 loop reads CASSQDFTDTQYF.

The chain is built from TRBV9 and TRBJ2-6; the D call of TRBD1 rests on TCRdb alone, since no DNA is present to check it. Germline values: CDR1 SGDLS, CDR2 YYNGEE. The length of the CDR3 is 19 residues. This chain's CDR3 is CASSVDEQGFSTGANVLTF.

The CDR3 here is CASSFGDPLNIQYF. The J gene is TRBJ2-4, the V gene TRBV12-3 or TRBV12-4; TCRdb calls TRBD1, which cannot be checked without DNA. The CDR3 contains 14 residues.

This sequence joins TRBV24-1 and TRBJ2-5; absent DNA, TCRdb's TRBD2 call cannot be checked. Germline V CDR1 and CDR2: KGHDR, SFDVKD. The CDR3 loop spans 17 amino acids. The CDR3: CATSEGPRGGLGETQYF.

Here the CDR3 reads CASSLETMNTEAFF. The chain carries TRBV5-1 and TRBJ1-1. The CDR3 has 14 residues. Germline-derived CDR1 and CDR2 are SGHRS and YFSETQ.

The chain combines TRBV4-3 with TRBJ2-3; absent DNA, TCRdb's TRBD1 call cannot be checked. The length of the CDR3 is 14 residues. CDR1 and CDR2 (germline): LGHNA, YSLEER. The CDR3 protein is CASSQDSRGDTQYF.

The chain has TRBV5-1 and TRBJ2-2; absent DNA, TCRdb's TRBD1 call cannot be checked. This CDR3 spans 14 amino acids. Germline lookup yields CDR1 SGHRS and CDR2 YFSETQ. CDR3 protein: CASSSPGRTGELFF.

The genes are TRBV30 and TRBJ2-3; TCRdb lists TRBD2, though no DNA is available to test this call. The CDR3 covers 14 residues. Germline loops: CDR1 GTSNPN, CDR2 SVGIG (reference sequence). CDR3: CAWSRSGGTDTQYF.

This chain uses TRBV4-1 with TRBJ2-2; TCRdb names TRBD1, which stays unverified in the absence of DNA. This CDR3 contains 16 residues. CDR1 and CDR2 from the germline V gene are MGHRA and YSYEKL. The CDR3 here is CASSPTGDANTGELFF.

The chain joins TRBV7-6 to TRBJ2-6. The CDR3 contains 16 residues. From germline, CDR1 is SGHVS and CDR2 FNYEAQ. The CDR3 region is CASSFSYGPGANVLTF.

The J gene is TRBJ2-7, the V gene TRBV30. This CDR3 region has 14 residues. In germline, CDR1 is GTSNPN, CDR2 SVGIG (reference sequence). This CDR3 reads CAWSVSVSSYEQYF. Complete variable domain (other parts from reference TRBV30 and TRBJ2-7): SQTIHQWPATLVQPVGSPLSLECTVEGTSNPNLYWYRQAAGRGLQLLFYSVGIGQISSEVPQNLSASRPQDRQFILSSKKLLLSDSGFYLCAWSVSVSSYEQYFGPGTRLTVT.

The CDR3 here is CASSTRHGEGAGTEAFF. The chain recombines TRBV19 with TRBJ1-1; the TCRdb call, TRBD1, lacks DNA for checking. The CDR3 totals 17 residues. CDR1 is LNHDA and CDR2 is SQIVND in the germline V gene (reference sequence).

The chain links TRBV24-1 to TRBJ2-1; TCRdb reports TRBD1, a call that lacks DNA to check it against. The CDR3 contains 15 residues. Germline-derived CDR1 and CDR2 are KGHDR and SFDVKD. The CDR3 sequence is CATSDYPGGMDEQFF.

The chain has TRBV15 and TRBJ2-6. Germline V CDR1 and CDR2: LNHNV, YYDKDF (reference sequence). This CDR3 spans 16 amino acids. CDR3 amino acids: CATSRDQAVGANVLTF.

The chain carries TRBV27 and TRBJ2-1; TCRdb returns TRBD2, unconfirmable since there is no DNA. Germline CDR1 is MNHEY and CDR2 is SMNVEV (reference sequence). The CDR3 extends over 12 amino acids. Here the CDR3 reads CASSSPRRIQFF.

This chain joins TRBV15 and TRBJ2-7; TCRdb's D call, TRBD1, is unchecked because there is no DNA. The CDR3 contains 14 residues. Germline V gene sequence: CDR1 LNHNV, CDR2 YYDKDF (reference sequence). The CDR3 spells CATSLTGDDYEQYF. Together with reference TRBV15 and TRBJ2-7, the CDR3 gives the full variable domain: DAMVIQNPRYQVTQFGKPVTLSCSQTLNHNVMYWYQQKSSQAPKLLFHYYDKDFNNEADTPDNFQSRRPNTSFCFLDIRSPGLGDTAMYLCATSLTGDDYEQYFGPGTRLTVT.

The rearrangement joins TRBV11-2 to TRBJ2-3; TCRdb's assignment of TRBD1 cannot be checked, as there is no DNA. Germline CDR1 and CDR2: SGHAT and FQNNGV. CDR3 size: 12 residues. The CDR3 protein is CASTKVGGTQYF. Combining the CDR3 with reference TRBV11-2 and TRBJ2-3 gives the whole variable domain EAGVAQSPRYKIIEKRQSVAFWCNPISGHATLYWYQQILGQGPKLLIQFQNNGVVDDSQLPKDRFSAERLKGVDSTLKIQPAKLEDSAVYLCASTKVGGTQYFGPGTRLTVL.

The chain links TRBV6-5 to TRBJ1-2. CDR3 length: 14 amino acids. Germline V CDR1 and CDR2: MNHEY, SVGAGI. The CDR3 is CASSLGLGNYGYTF.

This chain uses TRBV7-3 with TRBJ2-3; TCRdb's D call of TRBD1 is untestable without DNA. The CDR3 has 16 amino acids. Germline values: CDR1 SGHTA, CDR2 FQGTGA. CDR3 amino acids: CASSLIPGTDTDTQYF.

This chain uses TRBV5-1 with TRBJ2-3; the TRBD1 assignment by TCRdb is unverifiable without DNA. This CDR3 contains 17 residues. Germline V gene lookup returns CDR1 SGHRS and CDR2 YFSETQ. The CDR3 region is CASSLAPLSSDTDTQYF.